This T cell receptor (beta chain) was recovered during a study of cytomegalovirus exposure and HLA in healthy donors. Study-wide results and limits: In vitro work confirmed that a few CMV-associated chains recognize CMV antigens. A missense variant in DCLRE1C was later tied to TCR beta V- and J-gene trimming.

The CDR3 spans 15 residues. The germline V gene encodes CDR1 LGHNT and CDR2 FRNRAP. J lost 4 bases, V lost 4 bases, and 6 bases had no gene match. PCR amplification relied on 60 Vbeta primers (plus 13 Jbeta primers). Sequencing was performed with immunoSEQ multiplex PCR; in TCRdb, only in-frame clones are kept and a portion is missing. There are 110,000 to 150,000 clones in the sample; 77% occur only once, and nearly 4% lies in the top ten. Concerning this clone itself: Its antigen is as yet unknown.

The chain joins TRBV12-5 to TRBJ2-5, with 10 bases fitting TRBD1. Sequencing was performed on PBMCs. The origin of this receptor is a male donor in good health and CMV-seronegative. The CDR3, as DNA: TGTGCTAGTGGTTCCGGGACAGGGGTAATAGAGACCCAGTACTTC. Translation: CASGSGTGVIETQYF.